Here is one TCR beta chain with its context. Antigen specificity is unknown. The data were obtained in a study of shared clonotypes between healthy human individuals. Study results and limitations: Sorted-subset sequencing was shown by rarefaction to be incomplete despite large depth. Researchers sampled blood only, noting tissue repertoires likely differ.

As defined, naive CD8 cells were CD45RO-negative and positively selected for CCR7, with terminally differentiated effector memory CD45RA+ cells excluded. In germline, CDR1 is LGHNA, CDR2 YSLEER. Germline trimming cut 4 bases from V and 5 bases from J; bases unmatched to any gene: 16. CDR3 length: 17 residues. Sequencing used immunoSEQ multiplex PCR; TCRdb keeps in-frame clones, though not all of them. The table lists roughly 1,800,000 clones, approximately 94% of them singletons. V and J are TRBV4-3 and TRBJ2-7; TRBD2 aligns across 8 bases. Sequenced material: naive CD8+ T cells sorted from blood. The sequence came from a man younger than 35 in good health. In nucleotides, the CDR3 is TGCGCCAGCAGCCCAAGACGGATAAAGCGGGAGAACAACGAGCAGTACTTC. Translation: CASSPRRIKRENNEQYF.